This T cell receptor (beta chain) was observed in a study of Ad26.COV2.S vaccination and SARS-CoV-2 variants. Study information: Donor joined the COV1001 Ad26.COV2.S trial arm. Intramuscularly, Ad26.COV2.S was given either once or twice, 56 days apart.

Profiled with immunoSEQ multiplex PCR; TCRdb holds only in-frame clones, not every one. Of about 460,000 clones in the sample, about 88% were seen once. Findings of the study overall: An underestimation of total T cell responses may have resulted from the TCR breadth and depth analyses.

This sample's treatment: 15 to 20 received Ad26.COV2.S at low or high dose, single or two shots; about 5 received placebo; per-sample allocation not given. Repertoires come from day 63 after the first vaccine or placebo injection. Vaccination used an Ad26 vector expressing Wuhan-strain SARS-CoV-2 spike. As concerns this clone: What it binds is not known.

From germline, CDR1 is LNHDA and CDR2 SQIVND (reference sequence). The CDR3 is made up of 15 amino acids. J lost 3 bases, V lost 3 bases, and 7 bases had no gene match. Sequencing was performed on peripheral blood, taken in a trial of Ad26.COV2.S vaccine versus placebo. V usage is TRBV19 and J usage is TRBJ1-1, with TRBD1 identical over 7 bases. This clonotype was sampled from a person between 18 and 65 years old who received the Ad26.COV2.S COVID-19 vaccine or a placebo. In DNA form, the CDR3 reads TGTGCCAGTAGTATCCGTTGGCAGGGGGACACTGAAGCTTTCTTT. Amino acids: CASSIRWQGDTEAFF.